The entry below describes one T cell receptor beta chain. In the original workflow: Scientists estimated how many nucleated cells there were by amplifying reference gene primers. Using immunoSEQ multiplex PCR, the repertoire was profiled, and TCRdb retains in-frame clones only, with some absent. V, J and clone size are those of that table, while D and trimming were read from the DNA. The table has over 300,000 clones, 86% seen once. The data are from a study of blood T cell repertoires in COVID-19. Looking at the study overall: Samples representing acute and convalescent COVID-19 were sourced from the United States, Italy and Spain. PBMCs, B-cell-depleted T cells, or T cells provided the cDNA or gDNA that made up the material.

V lost 3 bases, J lost 10 bases, and 11 bases lay in between. The CDR3 covers 12 residues. Germline V lookup: CDR1 KGHDR, CDR2 SFDVKD. The chain combines TRBV24-1 with TRBJ1-1; tentative D call: TRBD1 (6 bases). Source material: peripheral blood. This TCR came from a woman aged 45-59 years with acute or convalescent COVID-19. The DNA for the CDR3 is TGTGCCACCAGTGATATGGGGGCCAGAGCTTTCTTT. Translated, it gives CATSDMGARAFF.